Here is one TCR beta chain with its context. The antigen is not known. Libraries were prepared by immunoSEQ multiplex PCR; TCRdb keeps only in-frame clonotypes and omits some of them. The table shows 70,000 to 95,000 clones, with roughly 90% occurring only once. The record originates from a study of identifying expanded T cells in peripheral blood. The CDR3 contains 14 residues. The germline gives CDR1 SGHNT, CDR2 YYREEE (reference sequence). V gave up 3 bases and J gave up 5 bases; unmatched junction bases: 7. Findings and caveats of the study: Differentially abundant clones: about 1.3 between replicates, approximately 16 at two to three weeks, more than 18 at four.

The rearrangement links TRBV5-4 to TRBJ1-2, with 7 bases matching TRBD1. Sequencing was performed on blood. The sequence came from a person aged 18 to 75 in good health. As DNA, the CDR3 is TGTGCCAGCAGCTGGAGACAGGGTGGGTATGGCTACACCTTC. It encodes CASSWRQGGYGYTF.